What follows is one T cell receptor (beta chain) and its context. This clone was seen only once. Its antigen is unknown. Base-call qualities are not available, and no considerably larger clone is one nucleotide away. These data are taken from a study of blood T cell repertoires in COVID-19 (dated by TCRdb to the early 2020s). Notes on the research overall: Samples from collaborators originated in the United States, Italy and Spain and spanned both the acute and convalescent phases of COVID-19. Where available, HLA class I and class II types were taken from metadata supplied by the sample provider and were not determined by assay-based typing. The material from the prospective study consisted of cDNA or gDNA derived from T cells, B-cell-depleted T cells, or PBMCs. A de-identified subject ID, COVID-19 status, age in years and sex were almost always included in the sample metadata. The samples were drawn from two sources: the first 160 participants of the ongoing ImmuneRACE study, and fewer than 1,500 subjects contributed by 6 global collaborators. Subjects who had been exposed to COVID-19, were actively infected with it, or had recovered from it provided the deeply sampled blood TCRbeta repertoires that made up the dataset. The repertoires were released in a freely available public database intended as a resource for research on the immune response to SARS-CoV-2. Findings and caveats that apply to the study as a whole: How much clinical and demographic metadata was included differed by source and by participant, and the metadata was provided uncurated.

Measured from the cysteine to the phenylalanine, the CDR3 is 16 residues long. Of all the DNA, just the CDR3 is kept, 48 bases in frame from base 1. Reading the germline V gene (reference sequence) gives CDR1 LNHNV and CDR2 YYDKDF. At the junction V is shortened by 5 bases and J by 4 bases, with 17 bases in between. The immunoSEQ Assay, a bias-controlled multiplex PCR, was used to amplify TCRbeta CDR3 regions from genomic DNA. The paper's processing steps were these. The number of nucleated cells in each sample was estimated from the amplification of reference gene primers within the assay. To quantify the absolute abundance of each unique TCRbeta CDR3 rearrangement, sequence reads were collapsed and filtered. Productive Simpson clonality was computed per sample as the square root of Simpson's diversity index over productive rearrangements. Drawn from immuneACCESS, this table holds only the in-frame rearrangements with V and J called that TCRdb kept. Clones are partly lost; checked studies trace under half to an unresolved V gene and leave the rest unexplained. The DNA was the basis for D and trimming; V, J and clone size are from that table. This sample has about 120,000 clones in its table, and about nine tenths of those were observed once. The ten largest clones capture 1.5% to 2% of the sample.

The collaborating institutions used their own protocols to collect whole blood in K2EDTA tubes. For TCRbeta analysis, collaborators shipped samples as frozen whole blood, isolated PBMCs, or DNA extracted from either of those sample types. Sequencing used peripheral blood. The sequence was collected from a human donor with active COVID-19. The donor label of this sample is uncertain. Recombination connected TRBV15 to TRBJ1-4; a tentative D match to TRBD1 spans 6 bases. The nucleotides are TGTGCCACCAGCCCGAGGGGGGAGGGAGGTAATGAAAAACTGTTTTTT. It encodes CATSPRGEGGNEKLFF.